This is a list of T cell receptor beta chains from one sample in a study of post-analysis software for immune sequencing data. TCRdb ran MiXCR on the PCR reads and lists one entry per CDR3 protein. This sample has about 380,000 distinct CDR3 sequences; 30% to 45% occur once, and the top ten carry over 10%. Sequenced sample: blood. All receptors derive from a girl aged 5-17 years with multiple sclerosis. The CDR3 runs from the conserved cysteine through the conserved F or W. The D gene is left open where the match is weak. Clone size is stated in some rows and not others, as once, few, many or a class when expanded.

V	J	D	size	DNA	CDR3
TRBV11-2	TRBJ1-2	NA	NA	TGTGCCAGCAGCTCTTCCCTCCTCCCCTATGGCTACACCTTC	CASSSSLLPYGYTF
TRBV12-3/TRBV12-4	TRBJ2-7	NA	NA	TGTGCCAGCGCGGGATACGAGCAGTACTTC	CASAGYEQYF
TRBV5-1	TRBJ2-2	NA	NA	TGCGCCAGCAACGAAGGGGCCGGGGAGCTGTTTTTT	CASNEGAGELFF
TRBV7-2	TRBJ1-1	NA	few	TGTGCCAGCAGCTTCCAACGGAACACTGAAGCTTTCTTT	CASSFQRNTEAFF
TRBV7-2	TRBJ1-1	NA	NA	TGTGCCAGCAGCACCCGTCGGAACACTGAAGCTTTCTTT	CASSTRRNTEAFF
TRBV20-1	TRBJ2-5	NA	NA	TGCAGTGCTCACCGGGACTCCAAAGAGACCCAGTACTTC	CSAHRDSKETQYF
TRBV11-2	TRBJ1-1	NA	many	TGTGCCAGCACCATCTACCCTCGAGGACAACTGAACACTGAAGCTTTCTTT	CASTIYPRGQLNTEAFF
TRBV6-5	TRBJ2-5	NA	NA	TGTGCCAGCAGTTACTCGGCAACAGGGCTAGAGACCCAGTACTTC	CASSYSATGLETQYF
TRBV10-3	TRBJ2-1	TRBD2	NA	TGTGCCATCACCGGGACTAGCGGGGGGGCAGGGGAGCAGTTCTTC	CAITGTSGGAGEQFF
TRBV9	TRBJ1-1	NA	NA	TGTGCCAGCAGCGCCAGGGAGAGCACTGAAGCTTTCTTT	CASSARESTEAFF
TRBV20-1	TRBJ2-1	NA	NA	TGCAGTGCTAGGGGGCCATACAATGAGCAGTTCTTC	CSARGPYNEQFF
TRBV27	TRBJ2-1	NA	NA	TGTGCCAGCAGTCCTAAGAAGCAGAGCTCCTACAATGAGCAGTTCTTC	CASSPKKQSSYNEQFF
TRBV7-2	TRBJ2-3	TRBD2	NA	TGTGCCAGCAGCTTAGCTTTTGCGGGGGGCCCAGATACGCAGTATTTT	CASSLAFAGGPDTQYF
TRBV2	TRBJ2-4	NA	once	TGTGCCAGCAAGGGCAGGGACCACATTCAGTACTTC	CASKGRDHIQYF
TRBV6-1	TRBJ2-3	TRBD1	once	TGTGCCAGCAGAACTGACAGGGGAACAGATACGCAGTATTTT	CASRTDRGTDTQYF
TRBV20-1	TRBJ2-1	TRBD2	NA	TGCAGTGCTAGAGATTCCAGCGGGGGCCTTTACAATGAGCAGTTCTTC	CSARDSSGGLYNEQFF
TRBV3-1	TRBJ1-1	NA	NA	TGTGCCAGCAGCCATTCAGGGCTTGAAGCTTTCTTT	CASSHSGLEAFF
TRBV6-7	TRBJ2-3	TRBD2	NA	TGTGCCAGCAGTTACTACCGGACTAGCGGTTGCACAGATACGCAGTATTTT	CASSYYRTSGCTDTQYF
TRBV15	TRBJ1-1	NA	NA	TGTGCCACCAGCACCGGGACGGTGAACACTGAAGCTTTCTTT	CATSTGTVNTEAFF
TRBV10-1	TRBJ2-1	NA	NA	TGCGCCAGCGGGACACCTAGAACGACCCCTAACAATGAGCAGTTCTTC	CASGTPRTTPNNEQFF
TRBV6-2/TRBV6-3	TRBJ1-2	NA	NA	TGTGCCGCAGGGCAGGGAGGAGGAGGCTACACCTTC	CAAGQGGGGYTF
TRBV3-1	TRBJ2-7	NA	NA	TGTGCCAGCAGCCAAAGGGGGTCCTACGAGCAGTACTTC	CASSQRGSYEQYF
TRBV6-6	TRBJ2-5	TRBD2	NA	TGTGCCAGCATTCCGGGACTAGCGTATCGGGGGCATGAGCAGTACTTC	CASIPGLAYRGHEQYF
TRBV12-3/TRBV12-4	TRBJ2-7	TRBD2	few	TGTGCCAGCAGTGAGGGACTAGCGGGGTTCTACGAGCAGTACTTC	CASSEGLAGFYEQYF
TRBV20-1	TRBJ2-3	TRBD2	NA	TGCAGTGCTCCTACTAGCGGAGATACGCAGTATTTT	CSAPTSGDTQYF
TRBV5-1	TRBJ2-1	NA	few	TGCGCCAGCAGCATCAGTATTACAGGGTACAATGAGCAGTTCTTC	CASSISITGYNEQFF
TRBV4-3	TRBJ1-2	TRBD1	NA	TGCGCCAGCACCCAAACCGGGACAGGGGCTGGCTACACCTTC	CASTQTGTGAGYTF
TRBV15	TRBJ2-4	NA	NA	TGTGCCACCAGCGGGCGGGACGGTGGATTAGCCAAAAACATTCAGTACTTC	CATSGRDGGLAKNIQYF
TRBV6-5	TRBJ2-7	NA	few	TGTGCCAGCAGTTACGGCCTCGGCGGGTCCTACGAGCAGTACTTC	CASSYGLGGSYEQYF
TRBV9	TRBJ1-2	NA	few	TGTGCCAGCAGCCTCAATGGGGGTGGCTACACCTTC	CASSLNGGGYTF
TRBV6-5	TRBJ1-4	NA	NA	TGTGCCAGCAGTTACTCGTTCAGGGGCCGCCGTAATGAAAAACTGTTTTTT	CASSYSFRGRRNEKLFF
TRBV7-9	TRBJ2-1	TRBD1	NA	TGTGCCAGCAGCTCCTCCAAGCCGGACAGGGCTTACAATGAGCAGTTCTTC	CASSSSKPDRAYNEQFF
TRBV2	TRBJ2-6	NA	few	TGTGCCAGCAGTGAAACGGGCTCTGGGGCCAACGTCCTGACTTTC	CASSETGSGANVLTF
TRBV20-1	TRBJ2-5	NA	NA	TGCAGTGCTAGAGTCGAGGGGTACCCCCAAGAGACCCAGTACTTC	CSARVEGYPQETQYF
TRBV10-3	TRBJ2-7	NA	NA	TGTGCCATCAGTGAATTGGGTCGAAATTGGGAGGCCGAGCAGTACTTC	CAISELGRNWEAEQYF
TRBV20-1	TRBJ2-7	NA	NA	TGCAGTGCTAGAGTGGCGGGGGCCCCCTACGAGCAGTACTTC	CSARVAGAPYEQYF
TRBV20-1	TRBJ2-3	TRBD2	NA	TGCAGTGCCTTTCGGACTAGCGGCATCACAGATACGCAGTATTTT	CSAFRTSGITDTQYF
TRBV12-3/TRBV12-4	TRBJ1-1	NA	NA	TGTGCCAGCAGTTTAGATTCCCGGGGTCTGACTGAAGCTTTCTTT	CASSLDSRGLTEAFF
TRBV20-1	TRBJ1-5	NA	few	TGCAGTGCTAGAGAATCGAAGGGAGGGGAGCCCCAGCATTTT	CSARESKGGEPQHF
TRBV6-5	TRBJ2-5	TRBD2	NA	TGTGCCAGCAGTTTAGGGCCGGGGGGGGTAAGGAAAGAGACCCAGTACTTC	CASSLGPGGVRKETQYF
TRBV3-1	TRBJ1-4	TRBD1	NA	TGTGCCAGCAGCCAAGGACAGGGGGCAGCAACTAATGAAAAACTGTTTTTT	CASSQGQGAATNEKLFF
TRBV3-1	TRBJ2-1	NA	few	TGTGCCAGCAGCAAGGGGGGGGGCTACAATGAGCAGTTCTTC	CASSKGGGYNEQFF
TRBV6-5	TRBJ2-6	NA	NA	TGTGCCAGCAGTTACTCGTGGGGGACTGGGGCCAACGCCCTGACTTTC	CASSYSWGTGANALTF
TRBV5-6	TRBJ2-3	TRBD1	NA	TGTGCCAGCAGCTTCAACATCGGACAGGGCGGAAGGGCAGATACGCAGTATTTT	CASSFNIGQGGRADTQYF
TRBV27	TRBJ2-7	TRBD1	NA	TGTGCCAGCAGTTCCGACAGGGAAGGGCCCTACGAGCAGTACTTC	CASSSDREGPYEQYF
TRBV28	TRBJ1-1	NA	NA	TGTGCCAGCAGTAGTCCTCAGGGGTCTGAAGCTTTCTTT	CASSSPQGSEAFF
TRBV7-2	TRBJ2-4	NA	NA	TGTGCCAGCAGCTTAGACTGGGGTTCGGACATTCAGTACTTC	CASSLDWGSDIQYF
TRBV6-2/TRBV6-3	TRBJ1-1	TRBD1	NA	TGTGTCAGCAGTTCGCCGACAGGGGACAAAGAAGTTTTCTTT	CVSSSPTGDKEVFF
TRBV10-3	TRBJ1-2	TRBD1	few	TGTGCCATCAGTGAACAGGGGGACTATGGCTACACCTTC	CAISEQGDYGYTF
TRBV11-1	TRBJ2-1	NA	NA	TGTGCCAGCAGCTCACGAAGGTTGGGTAGCCCCAGCAATGAGCAGTTCTTC	CASSSRRLGSPSNEQFF